The 2 T cell receptor beta chains reported below all come from one sample, sequenced in a study of blood T cell repertoires in COVID-19. Here immunoSEQ multiplex PCR was the method, and the copy in TCRdb shows in-frame clones only, minus some. The sample has under 130,000 clones; roughly 81% are singletons. Sequencing was performed on peripheral blood. These receptors were collected from a woman in her sixties or seventies with acute or convalescent COVID-19.

This rearrangement joins TRBV5-8 to TRBJ2-3; TRBD2 agrees at 7 bases. Germline V gives CDR1 SGHTS, CDR2 YDEGEE. This CDR3 has 16 residues. V lost 2 bases and J lost 4; bases outside the gene matches: 10. The CDR3 here is CASSFGRRGGADTQYF. In DNA form, the CDR3 reads TGTGCCAGCAGCTTTGGGAGAAGGGGAGGGGCAGATACGCAGTATTTT.

The chain joins TRBV5-8 to TRBJ1-5; a possible D gene is TRBD1 (5 bases). The ends were cut back, 0 bases at V and 6 bases at J, with 22 bases in the middle. Germline V lookup: CDR1 SGHTS, CDR2 YDEGEE. The CDR3 consists of 18 residues. The CDR3 sequence: CASSLDLKAGPSGQPQHF. The CDR3 region has the DNA TGTGCCAGCAGCTTGGACCTTAAGGCAGGGCCCTCAGGTCAGCCCCAGCATTTT.